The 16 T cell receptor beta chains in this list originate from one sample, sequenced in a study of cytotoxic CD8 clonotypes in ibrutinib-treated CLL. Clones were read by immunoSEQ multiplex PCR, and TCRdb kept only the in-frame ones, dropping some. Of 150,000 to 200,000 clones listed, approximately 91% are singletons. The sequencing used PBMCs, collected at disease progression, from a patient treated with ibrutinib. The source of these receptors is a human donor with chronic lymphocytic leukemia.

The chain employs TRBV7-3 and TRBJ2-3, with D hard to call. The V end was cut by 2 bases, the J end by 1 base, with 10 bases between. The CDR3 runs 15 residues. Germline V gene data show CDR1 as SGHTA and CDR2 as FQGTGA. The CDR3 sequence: CASSLYSMGTDTQYF. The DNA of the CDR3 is TGTGCCAGCAGCTTATATTCGATGGGCACAGATACGCAGTATTTT.

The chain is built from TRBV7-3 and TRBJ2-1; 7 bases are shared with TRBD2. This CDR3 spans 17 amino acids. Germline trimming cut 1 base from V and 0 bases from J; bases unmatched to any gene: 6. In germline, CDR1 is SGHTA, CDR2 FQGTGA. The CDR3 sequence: CASSLNPLAASYNEQFF. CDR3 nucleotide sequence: TGTGCCAGCAGCTTAAATCCGCTAGCGGCCTCCTACAATGAGCAGTTCTTC. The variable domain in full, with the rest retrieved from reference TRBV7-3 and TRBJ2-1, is GAGVSQTPSNKVTEKGKYVELRCDPISGHTALYWYRQSLGQGPEFLIYFQGTGAADDSGLPNDRFFAVRPEGSVSTLKIQRTERGDSAVYLCASSLNPLAASYNEQFFGPGTRLTVL.

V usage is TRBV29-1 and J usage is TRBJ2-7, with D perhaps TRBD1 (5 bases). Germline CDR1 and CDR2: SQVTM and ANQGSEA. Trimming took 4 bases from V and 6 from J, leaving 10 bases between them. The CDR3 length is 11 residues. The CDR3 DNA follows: TGCAGCGTTGCAGGGTGGGCCGAGCAGTACTTC. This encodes CSVAGWAEQYF.

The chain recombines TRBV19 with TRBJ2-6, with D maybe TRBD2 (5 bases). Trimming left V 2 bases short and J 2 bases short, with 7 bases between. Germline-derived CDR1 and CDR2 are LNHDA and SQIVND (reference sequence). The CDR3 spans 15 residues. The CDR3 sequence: CASSISGAGANVLTF. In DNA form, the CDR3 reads TGTGCCAGTAGTATATCCGGGGCTGGGGCCAACGTCCTGACTTTC.

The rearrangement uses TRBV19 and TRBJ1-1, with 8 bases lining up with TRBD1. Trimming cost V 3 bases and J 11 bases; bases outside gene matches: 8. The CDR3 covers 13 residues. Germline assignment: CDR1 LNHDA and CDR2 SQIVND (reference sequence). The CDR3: CASSIETGVRAFF. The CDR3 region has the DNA TGTGCCAGTAGTATCGAGACAGGGGTTCGGGCTTTCTTT.

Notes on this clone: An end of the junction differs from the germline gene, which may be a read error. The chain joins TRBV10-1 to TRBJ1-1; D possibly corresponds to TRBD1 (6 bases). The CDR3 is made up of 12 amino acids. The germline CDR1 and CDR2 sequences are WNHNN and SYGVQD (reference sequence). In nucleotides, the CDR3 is TGCGCCAGCAGTGAGCGGGACACGGAAGCTTTCTTT. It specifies CASSERDTEAFF.

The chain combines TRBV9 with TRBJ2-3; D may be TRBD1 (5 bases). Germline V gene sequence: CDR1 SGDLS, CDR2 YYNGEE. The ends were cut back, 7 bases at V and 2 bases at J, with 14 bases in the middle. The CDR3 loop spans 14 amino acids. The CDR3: CASSGPFNTDTQYF. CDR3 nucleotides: TGTGCCAGCTCAGGGCCGTTCAACACAGATACGCAGTATTTT.

CDR3 amino acids: CASSPATDRPQYF. CDR3 nucleotide sequence: TGTGCCAGCAGCCCCGCGACCGACAGGCCCCAGTACTTC. This sequence joins TRBV11-2 and TRBJ2-5; perhaps TRBD1 as D (6 bases). Trimming removed 5 bases from V and 9 bases from J, with 16 bases in between. Germline values: CDR1 SGHAT, CDR2 FQNNGV. The CDR3 consists of 13 residues.

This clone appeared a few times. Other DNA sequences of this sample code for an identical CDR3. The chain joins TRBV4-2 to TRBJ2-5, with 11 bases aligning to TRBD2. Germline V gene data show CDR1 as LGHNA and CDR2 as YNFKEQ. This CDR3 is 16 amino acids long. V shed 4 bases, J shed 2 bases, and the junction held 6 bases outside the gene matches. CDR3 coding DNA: TGTGCCAGCAGCCCCACTAGCGGGAGAGAACAAGAGACCCAGTACTTC. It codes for CASSPTSGREQETQYF.

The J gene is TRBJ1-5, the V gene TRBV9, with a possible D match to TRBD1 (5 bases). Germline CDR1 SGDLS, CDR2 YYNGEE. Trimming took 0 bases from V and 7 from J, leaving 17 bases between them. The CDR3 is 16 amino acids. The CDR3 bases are TGTGCCAGCAGCGTAGGGGGACTTACGATCAGCCAGCCCCAGCATTTT. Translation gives CASSVGGLTISQPQHF. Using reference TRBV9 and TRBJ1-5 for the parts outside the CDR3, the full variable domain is DSGVTQTPKHLITATGQRVTLRCSPRSGDLSVYWYQQSLDQGLQFLIQYYNGEERAKGNILERFSAQQFPDLHSELNLSSLELGDSALYFCASSVGGLTISQPQHFGDGTRLSIL.

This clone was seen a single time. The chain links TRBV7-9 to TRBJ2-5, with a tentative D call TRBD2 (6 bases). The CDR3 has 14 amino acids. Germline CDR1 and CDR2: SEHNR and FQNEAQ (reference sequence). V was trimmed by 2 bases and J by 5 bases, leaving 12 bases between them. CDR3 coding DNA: TGTGCCAGCAGCTTATTGGGGGGTTTGGAGACCCAGTACTTC. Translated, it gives CASSLLGGLETQYF.

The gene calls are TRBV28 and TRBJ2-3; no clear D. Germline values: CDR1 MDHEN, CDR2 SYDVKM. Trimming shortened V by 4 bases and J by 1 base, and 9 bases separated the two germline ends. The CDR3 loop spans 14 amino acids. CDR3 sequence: CASSSPGRTDTQYF. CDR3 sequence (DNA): TGTGCCAGCAGTTCCCCTGGACGCACAGATACGCAGTATTTT.

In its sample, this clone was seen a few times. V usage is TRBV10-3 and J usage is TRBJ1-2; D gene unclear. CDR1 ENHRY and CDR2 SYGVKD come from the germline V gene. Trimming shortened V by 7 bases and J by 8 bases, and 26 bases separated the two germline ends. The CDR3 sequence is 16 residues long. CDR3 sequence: CAITQRTAQSGEGYTF. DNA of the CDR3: TGTGCCATCACGCAGAGGACCGCACAGAGTGGGGAAGGCTACACCTTC.

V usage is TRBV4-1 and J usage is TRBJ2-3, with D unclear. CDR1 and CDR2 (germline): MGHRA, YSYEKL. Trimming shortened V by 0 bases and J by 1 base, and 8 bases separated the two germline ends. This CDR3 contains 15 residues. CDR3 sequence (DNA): TGCGCCAGCAGCCAAGAAATCCCCCGCACAGATACGCAGTATTTT. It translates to CASSQEIPRTDTQYF.

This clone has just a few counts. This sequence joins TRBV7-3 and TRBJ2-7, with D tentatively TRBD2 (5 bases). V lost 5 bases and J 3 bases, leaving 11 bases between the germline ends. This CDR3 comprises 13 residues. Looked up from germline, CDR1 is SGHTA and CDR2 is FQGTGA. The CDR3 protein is CASSPGRDYEQYF. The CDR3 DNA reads TGTGCCAGCAGCCCAGGACGGGACTACGAGCAGTACTTC.

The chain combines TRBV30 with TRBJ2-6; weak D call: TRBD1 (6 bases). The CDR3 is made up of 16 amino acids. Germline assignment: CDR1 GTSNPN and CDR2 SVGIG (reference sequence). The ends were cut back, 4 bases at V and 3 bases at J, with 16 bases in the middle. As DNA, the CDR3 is TGTGCCTGGAAAAGCTCAGGGGCCGGTGGGGCCAACGTCCTGACTTTC. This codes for CAWKSSGAGGANVLTF. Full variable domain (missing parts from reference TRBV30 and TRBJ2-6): SQTIHQWPATLVQPVGSPLSLECTVEGTSNPNLYWYRQAAGRGLQLLFYSVGIGQISSEVPQNLSASRPQDRQFILSSKKLLLSDSGFYLCAWKSSGAGGANVLTFGAGSRLTVL.